The clone carrying this TCR beta chain was observed a few times. Its antigen is not identified. This sample was included in a study of identical twins. Study-wide points: Fewer insertions characterized abundant cord blood beta clonotypes, whereas memory repertoires showed none. Instead of following the same donors, the conclusions were based on cross-sectional statistical analysis. Invariant MAIT and iNKT cells may have partly biased zero-insertion analyses. The models systematically underestimated how much out-of-frame TCR alpha was shared in monozygotic twins.

This CDR3 has 11 residues. Germline CDR1 and CDR2: MNHEY and SVGEGT. From the 5' RACE reads, TCRdb called clonotypes with MiXCR, one entry per CDR3 protein. The data contain a few hundred thousand distinct CDR3 sequences, 13% to 15% of them singletons. This sample was shared with a second study, whose subject was yellow fever vaccine responses in identical twins.

What was sequenced was CD4+ T cells sorted from blood. The V and J genes are TRBV6-2 or TRBV6-3 and TRBJ2-7; D remains unclear. The receptor's source is a woman younger than 35 in good health. The DNA for the CDR3 is TGTGCCAGCAGTGACTCCTACGAGCAGTACGTC. As protein: CASSDSYEQYV.